The entry that follows covers one TCR beta chain sequence. Libraries were prepared by immunoSEQ multiplex PCR; TCRdb keeps only in-frame clonotypes and omits some of them. The data show 250,000 or so clones, 87% seen once. Individuals drawn from approximately 26 US areas were about 18 to 89 years old. Which cohort a participant joined came from the clinical history participants gave. The germline V gene encodes CDR1 WSHSY and CDR2 SAAADI. The CDR3 spans 14 residues. V dropped 4 bases and J dropped 0 bases, with 7 bases sitting between them. These data belong to a study of blood T cell repertoires in COVID-19. About the study: Sources were T cells, B-cell-depleted T cells, or PBMCs; the material itself was cDNA or gDNA.

The rearrangement joins TRBV10-2 to TRBJ1-5; D remains ambiguous. The source material was PBMCs or T cells enriched from blood (not recorded which). This clonotype was sampled from a young woman with acute COVID-19. The CDR3 spells CASSVLVSNQPQHF. CDR3 DNA: TGCGCCAGCAGTGTATTAGTTAGCAATCAGCCCCAGCATTTT.